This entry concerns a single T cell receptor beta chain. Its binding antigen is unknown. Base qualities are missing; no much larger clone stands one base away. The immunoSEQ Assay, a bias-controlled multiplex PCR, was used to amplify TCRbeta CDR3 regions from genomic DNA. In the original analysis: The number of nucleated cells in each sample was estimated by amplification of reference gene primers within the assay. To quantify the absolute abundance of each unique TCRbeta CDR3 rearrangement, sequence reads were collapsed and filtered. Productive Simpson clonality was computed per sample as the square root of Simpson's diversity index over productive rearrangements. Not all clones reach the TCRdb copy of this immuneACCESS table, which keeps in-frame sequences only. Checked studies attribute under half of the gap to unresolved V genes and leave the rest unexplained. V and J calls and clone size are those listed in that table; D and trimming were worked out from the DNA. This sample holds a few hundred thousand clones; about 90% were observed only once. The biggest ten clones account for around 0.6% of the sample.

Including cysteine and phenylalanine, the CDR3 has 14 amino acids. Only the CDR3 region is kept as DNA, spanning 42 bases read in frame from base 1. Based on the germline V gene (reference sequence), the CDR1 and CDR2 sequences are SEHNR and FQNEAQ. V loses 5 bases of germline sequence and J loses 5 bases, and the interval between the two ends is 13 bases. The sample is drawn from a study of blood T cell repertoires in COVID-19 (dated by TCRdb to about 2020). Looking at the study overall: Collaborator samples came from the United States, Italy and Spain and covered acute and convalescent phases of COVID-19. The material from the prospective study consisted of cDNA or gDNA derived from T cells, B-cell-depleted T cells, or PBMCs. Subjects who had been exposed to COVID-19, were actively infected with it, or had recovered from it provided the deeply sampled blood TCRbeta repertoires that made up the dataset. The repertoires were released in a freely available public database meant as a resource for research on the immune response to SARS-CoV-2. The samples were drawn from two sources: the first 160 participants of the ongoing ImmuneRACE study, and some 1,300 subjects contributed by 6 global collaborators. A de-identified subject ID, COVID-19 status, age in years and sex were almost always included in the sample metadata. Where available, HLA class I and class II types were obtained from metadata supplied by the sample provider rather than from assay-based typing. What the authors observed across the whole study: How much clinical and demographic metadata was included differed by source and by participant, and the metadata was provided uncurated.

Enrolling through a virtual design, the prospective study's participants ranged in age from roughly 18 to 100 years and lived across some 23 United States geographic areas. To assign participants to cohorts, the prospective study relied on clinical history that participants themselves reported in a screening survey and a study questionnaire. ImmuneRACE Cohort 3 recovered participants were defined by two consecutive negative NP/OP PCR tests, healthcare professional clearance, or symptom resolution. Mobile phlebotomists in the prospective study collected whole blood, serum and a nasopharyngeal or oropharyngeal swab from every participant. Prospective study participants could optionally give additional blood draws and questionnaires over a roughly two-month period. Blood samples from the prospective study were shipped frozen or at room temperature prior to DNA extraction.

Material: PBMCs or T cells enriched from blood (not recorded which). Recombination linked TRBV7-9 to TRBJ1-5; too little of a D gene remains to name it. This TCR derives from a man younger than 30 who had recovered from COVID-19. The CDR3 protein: CASSEDGGYQPQHF. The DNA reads TGTGCCAGCAGCGAGGACGGAGGATATCAGCCCCAGCATTTT.